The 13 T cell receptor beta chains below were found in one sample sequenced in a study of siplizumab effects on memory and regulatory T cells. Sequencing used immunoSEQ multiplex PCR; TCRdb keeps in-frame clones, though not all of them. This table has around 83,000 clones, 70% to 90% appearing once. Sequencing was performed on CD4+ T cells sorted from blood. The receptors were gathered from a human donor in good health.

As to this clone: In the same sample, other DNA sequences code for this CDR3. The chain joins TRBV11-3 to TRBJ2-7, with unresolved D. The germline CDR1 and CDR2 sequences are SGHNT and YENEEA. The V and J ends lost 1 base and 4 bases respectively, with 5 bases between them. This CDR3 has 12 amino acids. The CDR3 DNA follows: TGTGCCAGCAGCTTAGCCGGGTACGAGCAGTACTTC. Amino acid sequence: CASSLAGYEQYF. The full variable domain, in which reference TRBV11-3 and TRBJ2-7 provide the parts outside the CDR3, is EAGVVQSPRYKIIEKKQPVAFWCNPISGHNTLYWYLQNLGQGPELLIRYENEEAVDDSQLPKDRFSAERLKGVDSTLKIQPAELGDSAVYLCASSLAGYEQYFGPGTRLTVT.

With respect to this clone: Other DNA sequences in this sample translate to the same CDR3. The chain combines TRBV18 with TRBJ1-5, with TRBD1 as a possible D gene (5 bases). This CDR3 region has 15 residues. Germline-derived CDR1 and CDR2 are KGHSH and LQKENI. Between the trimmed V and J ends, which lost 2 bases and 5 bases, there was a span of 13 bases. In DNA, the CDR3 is TGTGCCAGCTCACCAACTGGGACCTGGGATCAGCCCCAGCATTTT. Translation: CASSPTGTWDQPQHF. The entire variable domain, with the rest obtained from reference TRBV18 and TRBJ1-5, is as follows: NAGVMQNPRHLVRRRGQEARLRCSPMKGHSHVYWYRQLPEEGLKFMVYLQKENIIDESGMPKERFSAEFPKEGPSILRIQQVVRGDSAAYFCASSPTGTWDQPQHFGDGTRLSIL.

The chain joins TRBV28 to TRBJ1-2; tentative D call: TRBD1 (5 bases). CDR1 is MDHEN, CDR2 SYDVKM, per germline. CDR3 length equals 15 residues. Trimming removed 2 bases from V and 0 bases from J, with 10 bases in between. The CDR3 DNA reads TGTGCCAGCAGTTTACAGGGAAAAGCTAACTATGGCTACACCTTC. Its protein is CASSLQGKANYGYTF.

In DNA form, the CDR3 reads TGTGCCAGCAGAGGACAGGTTGGGATGAACACTGAAGCTTTCTTT. Protein sequence: CASRGQVGMNTEAFF. This chain joins TRBV2 and TRBJ1-1, with 7 bases that match TRBD1. This CDR3 region has 15 residues. Trimming at V came to 6 bases and at J to 0 bases, leaving 7 bases not matched to a gene. Germline CDR1 SNHLY, CDR2 FYNNEI.

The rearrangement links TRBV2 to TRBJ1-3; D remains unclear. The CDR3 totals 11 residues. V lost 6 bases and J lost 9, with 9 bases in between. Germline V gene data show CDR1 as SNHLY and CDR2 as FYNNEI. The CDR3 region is CASRVSRTIYF. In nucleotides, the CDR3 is TGTGCCAGCAGGGTGTCTCGCACCATATATTTT.

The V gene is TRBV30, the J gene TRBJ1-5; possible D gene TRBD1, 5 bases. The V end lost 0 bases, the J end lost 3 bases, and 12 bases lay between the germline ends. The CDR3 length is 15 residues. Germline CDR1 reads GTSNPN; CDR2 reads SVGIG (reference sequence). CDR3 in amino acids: CAWSVRGGANQPQHF. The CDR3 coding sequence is TGTGCCTGGAGTGTACGAGGTGGGGCCAATCAGCCCCAGCATTTT.

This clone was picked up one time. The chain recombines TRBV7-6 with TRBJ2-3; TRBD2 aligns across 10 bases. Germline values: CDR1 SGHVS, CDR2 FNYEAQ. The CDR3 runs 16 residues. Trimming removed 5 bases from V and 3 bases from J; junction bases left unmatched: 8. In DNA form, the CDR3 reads TGTGCCAGCAGCGCTCTGCCAGCGGGAGGGACAGATACGCAGTATTTT. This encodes CASSALPAGGTDTQYF.

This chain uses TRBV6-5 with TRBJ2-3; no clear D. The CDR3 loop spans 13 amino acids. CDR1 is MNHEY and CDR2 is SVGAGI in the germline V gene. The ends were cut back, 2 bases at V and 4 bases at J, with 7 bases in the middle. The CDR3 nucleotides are TGTGCCAGCAGTTACACCGTTGCAGATACGCAGTATTTT. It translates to CASSYTVADTQYF.

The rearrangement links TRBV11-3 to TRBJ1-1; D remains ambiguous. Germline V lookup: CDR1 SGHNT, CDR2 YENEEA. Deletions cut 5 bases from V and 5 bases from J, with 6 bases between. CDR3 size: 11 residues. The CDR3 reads CASSRKTEAFF. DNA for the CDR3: TGTGCCAGCAGCCGAAAAACTGAAGCTTTCTTT.

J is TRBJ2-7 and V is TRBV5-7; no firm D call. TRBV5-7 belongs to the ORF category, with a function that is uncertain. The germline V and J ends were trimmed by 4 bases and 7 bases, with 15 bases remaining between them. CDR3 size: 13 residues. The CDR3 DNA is TGTGCCAGCAGCGTTCCGTCCCTCGGGGAGCAGTACTTC. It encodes CASSVPSLGEQYF.

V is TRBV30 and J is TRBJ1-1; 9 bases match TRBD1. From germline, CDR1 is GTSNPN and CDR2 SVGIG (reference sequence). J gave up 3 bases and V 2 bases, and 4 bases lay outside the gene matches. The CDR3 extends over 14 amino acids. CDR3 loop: CAWSPDRGHTEAFF. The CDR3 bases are TGTGCCTGGAGTCCGGACAGGGGCCACACTGAAGCTTTCTTT.

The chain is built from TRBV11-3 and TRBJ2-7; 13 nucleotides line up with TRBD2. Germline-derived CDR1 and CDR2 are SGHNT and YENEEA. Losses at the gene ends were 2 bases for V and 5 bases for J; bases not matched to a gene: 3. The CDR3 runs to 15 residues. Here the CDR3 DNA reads TGTGCCAGCAGCTTACGGACTAGCGGGAGCAACGAGCAGTACTTC. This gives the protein CASSLRTSGSNEQYF.

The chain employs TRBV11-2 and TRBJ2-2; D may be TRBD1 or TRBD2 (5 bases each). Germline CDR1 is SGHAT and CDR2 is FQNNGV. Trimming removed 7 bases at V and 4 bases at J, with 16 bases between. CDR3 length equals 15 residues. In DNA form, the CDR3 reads TGTGCCAGCATCAATAATTGGGGGAGCACCGGGGAGCTGTTTTTT. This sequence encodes CASINNWGSTGELFF.